This T cell receptor (beta chain) derives from a study of blood T cell repertoires in COVID-19. The CDR3 is 15 residues long. CDR1 and CDR2 from the germline V gene are MNHEY and SVGEGT. V gave up 2 bases and J gave up 1 base; unmatched junction bases: 3. Sequencing was performed with immunoSEQ multiplex PCR; in TCRdb, only in-frame clones are kept and a portion is missing. This table has 300,000 to 400,000 clones, around 87% appearing once. The rearrangement joins TRBV6-2 or TRBV6-3 to TRBJ1-1, with TRBD1 matching over 8 bases. The source material was peripheral blood. The TCR sequence derives from a woman aged 55-70 years with COVID-19, enrolled during active disease. DNA of the CDR3: TGTGCCAGCAGTTACCCCGACAGGGGGAACACTGAAGCTTTCTTT. This sequence encodes CASSYPDRGNTEAFF.